This passage covers 10 T cell receptor beta chains from one sample sequenced in a study of beta chain features in type 1 diabetes. The investigators reverse transcribed all of the isolated RNA, so they sequenced expressed TCRB transcripts. Data came from immunoSEQ multiplex PCR; TCRdb stores just in-frame clones and leaves some out. The sample shows about 340,000 clones, less than 10% of them seen only once. The sequencing input was central memory CD4+ T cells from blood. These receptors were obtained from a young woman in good health.

The chain couples TRBV11-2 to TRBJ1-3; D ambiguous. CDR1 and CDR2 (germline): SGHAT, FQNNGV. V shed 5 bases and J shed 8 bases, with 19 bases lying between them. CDR3 length: 15 residues. CDR3 coding DNA: TGTGCCAGCAGCCCCCCATCGGCGAATCGGGACACCATATATTTT. This encodes CASSPPSANRDTIYF.

This clone was observed a few times. The chain combines TRBV2 with TRBJ2-2; 8 nucleotides match TRBD2. The CDR3 has 14 residues. The trim removed 2 bases at V and 6 bases at J, leaving 2 bases unmatched. Germline V gene lookup returns CDR1 SNHLY and CDR2 FYNNEI. CDR3 nucleotide sequence: TGTGCCAGCAGTGAATCGGGGGGGCCCGGGGAGCTGTTTTTT. Its protein is CASSESGGPGELFF.

This clone was observed a handful of times. This rearrangement joins TRBV5-5 to TRBJ2-5; TRBD1 agrees at 9 bases. V dropped 4 bases and J dropped 13; count of bases not matched to a gene: 8. This CDR3 region has 12 residues. Germline V gene data show CDR1 as SGHKS and CDR2 as YYEKEE (reference sequence). Here the CDR3 reads CASSPGTGLGYF. CDR3 nucleotide sequence: TGTGCCAGCAGCCCGGGGACAGGGCTGGGGTACTTC.

The J gene is TRBJ1-1, the V gene TRBV20-1, with unresolved D. Germline V CDR1 and CDR2: DFQATT, SNEGSKA (reference sequence). This CDR3 contains 11 residues. V was cut by 6 bases and J by 1 base, with 6 bases left in between. CDR3 DNA: TGCAGTGCACAGAAGAACACTGAAGCTTTCTTT. Translation: CSAQKNTEAFF.

This clone has just a few counts. V usage is TRBV5-1 and J usage is TRBJ2-6, with 8 bases aligning to TRBD1. CDR3 length: 19 amino acids. Germline V gene lookup returns CDR1 SGHRS and CDR2 YFSETQ. V lost 3 bases to trimming and J lost 0 bases; unmatched junction nucleotides: 11. The CDR3: CASSSPQGATSSGANVLTF. In DNA form, the CDR3 reads TGCGCCAGCAGCTCCCCCCAGGGGGCGACTTCCTCTGGGGCCAACGTCCTGACTTTC.

This rearrangement joins TRBV7-2 to TRBJ1-1, with 11 bases that match TRBD1. The CDR3 has 17 amino acids. Losses at the gene ends were 5 bases for V and 4 bases for J; bases not matched to a gene: 12. Germline CDR1 is SGHTA and CDR2 is FQGNSA. The DNA of the CDR3 is TGTGCCAGCAGCCCAGCCGGGACAGGGGGGGGGCTCACTGAAGCTTTCTTT. This encodes CASSPAGTGGGLTEAFF.

The table lists this clone with a few counts. The CDR3 coding sequence is TGCGCCAGCAGCCAAGTTTATGGGACAGGGGTAGGAGATACGCAGTATTTT. Translating it yields CASSQVYGTGVGDTQYF. The rearrangement links TRBV4-3 to TRBJ2-3; 10 nucleotides line up with TRBD1. Losses at the gene ends were 1 base for V and 5 bases for J; bases not matched to a gene: 9. The CDR3 totals 17 residues. CDR1 LGHNA and CDR2 YSLEER come from the germline V gene.

The CDR3 spells CASSRTFKGEKLFF. CDR3 in DNA: TGTGCCAGTAGTCGGACCTTTAAGGGAGAAAAACTGTTTTTT. The rearrangement links TRBV19 to TRBJ1-4; D is unclear. CDR1 and CDR2 from the germline V gene are LNHDA and SQIVND (reference sequence). Trimming took off 5 bases at V and 8 bases at J, with 15 bases between the two ends. The CDR3 length is 14 residues.

The rearrangement links TRBV7-4 to TRBJ2-5; D is unclear. The CDR3 sequence is 14 residues long. The germline CDR1 and CDR2 sequences are SGHVT and SQSDAQ. V gave up 5 bases and J gave up 2 bases, with 12 bases separating them. CDR3 nucleotides: TGTGCCAGCAGCCTAGGGTTACGGCAAGAGACCCAGTACTTC. Protein: CASSLGLRQETQYF.

The chain links TRBV28 to TRBJ2-1, with 8 bases matching TRBD2. The CDR3 is 14 amino acids. Germline V gives CDR1 MDHEN, CDR2 SYDVKM. V shed 8 bases and J 5 bases; nucleotides not matched to a gene: 8. The CDR3 DNA sequence: TGTGCCAGCCGTCCGGGGGGGTCCCACAATGAGCAGTTCTTC. Protein: CASRPGGSHNEQFF. Full variable domain (outside the CDR3, taken from reference TRBV28 and TRBJ2-1): DVKVTQSSRYLVKRTGEKVFLECVQDMDHENMFWYRQDPGLGLRLIYFSYDVKMKEKGDIPEGYSVSREKKERFSLILESASTNQTSMYLCASRPGGSHNEQFFGPGTRLTVL.